A single sample gave rise to the 29 T cell receptor beta chains below, sequenced in a study of CD8 T cells in Susac syndrome. Random hexamers were used to reverse transcribe 0.5 to 1 ug of RNA. TCRdb passed the immunoSEQ multiplex PCR reads through MiXCR, listing each CDR3 protein once. The sample lists more than 110,000 distinct CDR3 sequences, around 93% occurring once. The specimen was CD4+ T cells from PBMCs. Receptors originate from a human donor with Susac syndrome.

The chain is built from TRBV29-1 and TRBJ1-4; TRBD1 agrees at 7 bases. This CDR3 is 14 amino acids long. CDR1 is SQVTM, CDR2 ANQGSEA, per germline. After removal of 6 bases from V and 8 bases from J, the junction contained 12 bases not matched to a gene. As DNA, the CDR3 is TGCAGCGTCGTAAGCAGGGGGAATGTAGAAAAACTGTTTTTT. Protein product: CSVVSRGNVEKLFF.

This chain uses TRBV4-1 with TRBJ2-4; D is unclear. Germline CDR1 reads MGHRA; CDR2 reads YSYEKL. The CDR3 has 11 amino acids. Trimming removed 1 base from V and 9 bases from J, with 4 bases in between. CDR3 region: CASSQGSIQYF. The CDR3 region has the DNA TGCGCCAGCAGCCAAGGGAGCATTCAGTACTTC.

CDR3 DNA: TGTGCCAGCTCACCACTCTCGTCCGATGAGCAGTTCTTC. Translated: CASSPLSSDEQFF. The V and J genes are TRBV18 and TRBJ2-1, with D uncertain. Per the germline V gene, CDR1 is KGHSH and CDR2 is LQKENI. CDR3 size: 13 residues. Trimming stripped 1 base from V and 8 bases from J, with 9 bases between.

The rearrangement links TRBV11-2 to TRBJ2-4; D gene ambiguous. Per germline, CDR1 SGHAT and CDR2 FQNNGV. V lost 6 bases and J lost 0, with 6 bases in between. This CDR3 has 13 amino acids. The CDR3 here is CASRRIAKNIQYF. The CDR3 DNA sequence: TGTGCCAGCAGGAGAATAGCCAAAAACATTCAGTACTTC.

The gene calls are TRBV5-8 and TRBJ1-1, with D possibly TRBD1 on 5 matching bases. Germline values: CDR1 SGHTS, CDR2 YDEGEE. The CDR3 is made up of 14 amino acids. With 2 bases removed from V and 0 bases from J, the gap between germline ends came to 8 bases. CDR3 nucleotide sequence: TGTGCCAGCAGCTTTGGGGCTATGAACACTGAAGCTTTCTTT. This codes for CASSFGAMNTEAFF.

The chain has TRBV9 and TRBJ2-1; 9 nucleotides line up with TRBD2. The germline V gene encodes CDR1 SGDLS and CDR2 YYNGEE. The CDR3 is made up of 17 amino acids. The ends lost 4 bases at V and 1 base at J; junction bases unmatched: 9. The CDR3 reads CASSPRGAGGSYNEQFF. Here the CDR3 DNA reads TGTGCCAGCAGCCCCCGGGGGGCGGGAGGGTCCTACAATGAGCAGTTCTTC.

This chain joins TRBV12-3 or TRBV12-4 and TRBJ2-6, with D unclear. CDR3 length equals 13 residues. V lost 9 bases and J lost 3, with 9 bases in between. The CDR3: CASTPFGANVLTF. CDR3 DNA: TGTGCCAGTACCCCCTTTGGGGCCAACGTCCTGACTTTC.

The chain joins TRBV7-9 to TRBJ1-6; the D is unclear. Trimming shortened V by 5 bases and J by 4 bases, and 12 bases separated the two germline ends. Germline CDR1 reads SEHNR; CDR2 reads FQNEAQ (reference sequence). This CDR3 has 15 residues. DNA for the CDR3: TGTGCCAGCAGCCCCTTGGCGAGATATAATTCACCCCTCCACTTT. Translated: CASSPLARYNSPLHF.

The chain uses TRBV20-1 and TRBJ2-2; D is uncertain. Per the germline V gene, CDR1 is DFQATT and CDR2 is SNEGSKA (reference sequence). This CDR3 comprises 15 residues. Between the trimmed V and J ends, which lost 3 bases and 2 bases, there was a span of 13 bases. The CDR3 sequence: CSARPTRLNTGELFF. The CDR3 DNA sequence: TGCAGTGCTAGGCCCACACGATTAAACACCGGGGAGCTGTTTTTT.

This sequence joins TRBV3-1 and TRBJ2-7; 9 bases map to TRBD2. V shed 1 base, J shed 5 bases, and the junction held 9 bases outside the gene matches. CDR3 length equals 16 residues. Germline values: CDR1 LGHDT, CDR2 YNNKEL (reference sequence). CDR3 sequence reads: CASSQAILAGFNEQYF. DNA of the CDR3: TGTGCCAGCAGCCAAGCCATTCTAGCGGGGTTCAACGAGCAGTACTTC.

The chain couples TRBV30 to TRBJ1-3; D call uncertain. The CDR3 spans 12 residues. Germline V CDR1 and CDR2: GTSNPN, SVGIG (reference sequence). The V gene lost 5 bases and the J gene lost 0 bases, with 5 bases spanning the gap. CDR3 in DNA: TGTGCCTGGGGCTTCTCTGGAAACACCATATATTTT. This codes for CAWGFSGNTIYF. The full variable domain, rest sourced from reference TRBV30 and TRBJ1-3, is SQTIHQWPATLVQPVGSPLSLECTVEGTSNPNLYWYRQAAGRGLQLLFYSVGIGQISSEVPQNLSASRPQDRQFILSSKKLLLSDSGFYLCAWGFSGNTIYFGEGSWLTVV.

The chain couples TRBV20-1 to TRBJ2-1, with 8 bases aligning to TRBD2. After removal of 6 bases from V and 3 bases from J, the junction contained 4 bases not matched to a gene. The CDR3 length is 13 residues. Germline V gene sequence: CDR1 DFQATT, CDR2 SNEGSKA (reference sequence). This chain's CDR3 is CSALAGDYNEQFF. In nucleotides, the CDR3 is TGCAGTGCCCTAGCGGGCGACTACAATGAGCAGTTCTTC.

This chain uses TRBV29-1 with TRBJ2-3, with a possible D match to TRBD1 (6 bases). The germline CDR1 and CDR2 sequences are SQVTM and ANQGSEA. The V gene lost 4 bases and the J gene lost 2 bases, with 10 bases spanning the gap. The CDR3 consists of 13 residues. This CDR3 is CSVGTVITDTQYF. DNA for the CDR3: TGCAGCGTTGGGACAGTCATCACAGATACGCAGTATTTT.

The rearrangement uses TRBV20-1 and TRBJ2-4, with 8 bases aligning to TRBD1. This CDR3 is 15 amino acids long. Germline V CDR1 and CDR2: DFQATT, SNEGSKA (reference sequence). V shed 0 bases, J shed 6 bases, and the junction held 7 bases outside the gene matches. CDR3 DNA: TGCAGTGCTAGAGATGCACAGGGGGTTAGAAACATTCAGTACTTC. This translates into CSARDAQGVRNIQYF.

V is TRBV28 and J is TRBJ1-1; D uncertain. The CDR3 spans 12 residues. Deletions cut 6 bases from V and 5 bases from J, with 10 bases between. In germline, CDR1 is MDHEN, CDR2 SYDVKM. CDR3 sequence (DNA): TGTGCCAGCAGGCTACAGAGGACTGAAGCTTTCTTT. This translates into CASRLQRTEAFF.

The rearrangement uses TRBV9 and TRBJ2-7; the match to TRBD1 covers 9 bases. The ends lost 2 bases at V and 6 bases at J; junction bases unmatched: 6. Germline assignment: CDR1 SGDLS and CDR2 YYNGEE. CDR3 size: 14 residues. DNA for the CDR3: TGTGCCAGCAGCGTGAGGACAGGGGACTCCGAGCAGTACTTC. This sequence encodes CASSVRTGDSEQYF.

The rearrangement joins TRBV4-2 to TRBJ2-3; perhaps TRBD1 as D (5 bases). V lost 4 bases and J 3 bases, leaving 17 bases between the germline ends. Germline V gene data show CDR1 as LGHNA and CDR2 as YNFKEQ. The CDR3 length is 16 residues. The DNA of the CDR3 is TGTGCCAGCAGCCCCCAGAAGGGGATAGGTACAGATACGCAGTATTTT. Protein product: CASSPQKGIGTDTQYF.

The gene calls are TRBV4-3 and TRBJ2-1; tentatively, D is TRBD2 (7 bases). The CDR3 loop spans 18 amino acids. V was shortened by 2 bases and J by 10 bases, with 27 bases between the two germline ends. CDR1 LGHNA and CDR2 YSLEER come from the germline V gene. The CDR3 here is CASSQYWGGGSLNAEQFF. Written as DNA, the CDR3 is TGCGCCAGCAGCCAATACTGGGGGGGCGGATCACTGAACGCAGAGCAGTTCTTC.

This chain links TRBV3-1 with TRBJ1-1; possible D gene TRBD1, 5 bases. The CDR3 has 13 residues. V was pared by 3 bases and J by 1 base, with 6 bases between. Germline CDR1 is LGHDT and CDR2 is YNNKEL (reference sequence). The CDR3 loop reads CASSQGGNTEAFF. CDR3 bases: TGTGCCAGCAGCCAGGGGGGGAACACTGAAGCTTTCTTT.

CDR3 residues: CSARDRQGSGNTIYF. The CDR3 DNA reads as TGCAGTGCTAGAGATAGGCAGGGGAGCGGAAACACCATATATTTT. V and J are TRBV20-1 and TRBJ1-3, with a tentative D call TRBD1 (6 bases). Trimming cost V 0 bases and J 4 bases, with 13 bases left between them. Germline V lookup: CDR1 DFQATT, CDR2 SNEGSKA (reference sequence). The CDR3 runs 15 residues.

The V call is TRBV7-3, the J call TRBJ1-1; D is ambiguous. Germline V gives CDR1 SGHTA, CDR2 FQGTGA. V lost 4 bases to trimming and J lost 7 bases, with 13 bases between them. The length of the CDR3 is 13 residues. CDR3 in amino acids: CASSSDREREAFF. The CDR3 region has the DNA TGTGCCAGCAGCTCAGACCGGGAGCGTGAAGCTTTCTTT.

The chain links TRBV29-1 to TRBJ1-5; 8 nucleotides line up with TRBD1. The CDR3 sequence is 13 residues long. Germline CDR1 SQVTM, CDR2 ANQGSEA. After removal of 6 bases from V and 2 bases from J, the junction contained 3 bases not matched to a gene. CDR3 in amino acids: CSVQTGGNQPQHF. CDR3 nucleotides: TGCAGCGTCCAGACAGGGGGCAATCAGCCCCAGCATTTT.

DNA of the CDR3: TGTGCCAGCAGTACTGAGGGGACGCAGTATTTT. Its translation is CASSTEGTQYF. The chain links TRBV28 to TRBJ2-3; D could derive from TRBD1 or TRBD2 (5 bases each). Germline assignment: CDR1 MDHEN and CDR2 SYDVKM. The CDR3 loop spans 11 amino acids. V was cut by 5 bases and J by 9 bases, with 9 bases left in between. The whole variable domain, filled in from reference TRBV28 and TRBJ2-3, reads DVKVTQSSRYLVKRTGEKVFLECVQDMDHENMFWYRQDPGLGLRLIYFSYDVKMKEKGDIPEGYSVSREKKERFSLILESASTNQTSMYLCASSTEGTQYFGPGTRLTVL.

V gene TRBV30 combines with J gene TRBJ1-6; the D is unclear. Germline assignment: CDR1 GTSNPN and CDR2 SVGIG (reference sequence). V lost 5 bases, J lost 0 bases, and 11 bases lay in between. The CDR3 runs to 15 residues. The CDR3 coding sequence is TGTGCCTGGCTAAGGAGGAGCTCCTATAATTCACCCCTCCACTTT. Its translation: CAWLRRSSYNSPLHF.

The chain couples TRBV2 to TRBJ2-1; perhaps TRBD1 as D (5 bases). With 6 bases removed from V and 10 bases from J, the gap between germline ends came to 10 bases. This CDR3 is 11 amino acids long. Germline V gene sequence: CDR1 SNHLY, CDR2 FYNNEI. Here the CDR3 DNA reads TGTGCCAGCAGCAGGGCGGAGGAGCAGTTCTTC. This codes for CASSRAEEQFF. Combining the CDR3 with reference TRBV2 and TRBJ2-1 gives the whole variable domain EPEVTQTPSHQVTQMGQEVILRCVPISNHLYFYWYRQILGQKVEFLVSFYNNEISEKSEIFDDQFSVERPDGSNFTLKIRSTKLEDSAMYFCASSRAEEQFFGPGTRLTVL.

V is TRBV30 and J is TRBJ1-1, with D unresolved. From germline, CDR1 is GTSNPN and CDR2 SVGIG (reference sequence). Trimming removed 3 bases at V and 1 base at J, with 9 bases between. This CDR3 comprises 13 residues. The CDR3 reads CAWRPSRNTEAFF. The CDR3 DNA follows: TGTGCCTGGAGACCCAGCAGGAACACTGAAGCTTTCTTT.

The rearrangement joins TRBV27 to TRBJ2-7; no clear D gene. Deletions cut 0 bases from V and 2 bases from J, with 11 bases between. This CDR3 is 15 amino acids long. Germline assignment: CDR1 MNHEY and CDR2 SMNVEV (reference sequence). CDR3 nucleotides: TGTGCCAGCAGTTTATCGTTACAGAGAACCTACGAGCAGTACTTC. It codes for CASSLSLQRTYEQYF.

V is TRBV5-1 and J is TRBJ2-2; D is uncertain. Germline V gene lookup returns CDR1 SGHRS and CDR2 YFSETQ. The V end lost 0 bases, the J end lost 3 bases, and 3 bases lay between the germline ends. The CDR3 length is 13 residues. The CDR3 nucleotides read TGCGCCAGCAGCTTGGGTTACACCGGGGAGCTGTTTTTT. It codes for CASSLGYTGELFF.

The chain recombines TRBV6-5 with TRBJ2-7, with a possible D match to TRBD2 (6 bases). CDR3 length: 12 residues. The V and J ends lost 2 bases and 7 bases respectively, with 9 bases between them. The germline gives CDR1 MNHEY, CDR2 SVGAGI. CDR3 bases: TGTGCCAGCAGTTACGCAGGAGGGGAGCAGTACTTC. It translates to CASSYAGGEQYF.